The following is a T cell receptor (beta chain) sequence with its context. Antigen specificity is unknown. Time point meaning: after dendritic cell vaccination, including at tumor progression/relapse. This CDR3 contains 15 residues. Germline V gives CDR1 MNHNS, CDR2 SASEGT. V lost 7 bases and J lost 4; bases outside the gene matches: 6. The entry originates in a study of glioma-infiltrating T cells after dendritic cell vaccination. About the study: Patients had newly diagnosed or recurrent glioblastoma and received dendritic cell vaccines. Patients received autologous tumor lysate-pulsed dendritic cell vaccination between about 2002 and 2013.

Study-wide results and limits: The cohort had few patients with full blood and tumor sets.

The primer mix had 60 V beta and 13 J beta primers. Measured with immunoSEQ multiplex PCR; TCRdb has only the in-frame clones, and not every one. The table shows under 130,000 clones, with roughly 90% occurring only once. The chain employs TRBV6-1 and TRBJ2-6, with TRBD2 matching 8 bases. The clonotype originates from a human donor with glioblastoma. The material was blood, obtained after dendritic cell vaccination. CDR3 bases: TGTGCCAGCACCCCGGGAGGGGCCGGGGCCAACGTCCTGACTTTC. It translates to CASTPGGAGANVLTF.